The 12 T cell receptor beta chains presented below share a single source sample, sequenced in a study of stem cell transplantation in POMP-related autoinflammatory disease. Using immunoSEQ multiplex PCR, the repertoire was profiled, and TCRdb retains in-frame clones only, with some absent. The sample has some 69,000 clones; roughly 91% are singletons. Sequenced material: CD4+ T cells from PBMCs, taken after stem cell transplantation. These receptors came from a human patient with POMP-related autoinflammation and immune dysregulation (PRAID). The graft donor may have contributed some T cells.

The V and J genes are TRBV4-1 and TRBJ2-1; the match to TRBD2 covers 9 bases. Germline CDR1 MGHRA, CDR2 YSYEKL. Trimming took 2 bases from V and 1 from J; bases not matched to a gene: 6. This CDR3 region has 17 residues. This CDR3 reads CASSQLSGRRSYNEQFF. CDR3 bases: TGCGCCAGCAGCCAACTAAGCGGGAGGCGATCCTACAATGAGCAGTTCTTC.

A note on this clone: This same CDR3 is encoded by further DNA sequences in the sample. CDR3 in DNA: TGTGCCAGCAGCGTACAGGGGACCGGGGAGCTGTTTTTT. The encoded protein is CASSVQGTGELFF. The rearrangement joins TRBV9 to TRBJ2-2; possible D gene TRBD1, 6 bases. The CDR3 runs 13 residues. The V gene lost 1 base and the J gene lost 5 bases, with 6 bases spanning the gap. Germline CDR1 is SGDLS and CDR2 is YYNGEE.

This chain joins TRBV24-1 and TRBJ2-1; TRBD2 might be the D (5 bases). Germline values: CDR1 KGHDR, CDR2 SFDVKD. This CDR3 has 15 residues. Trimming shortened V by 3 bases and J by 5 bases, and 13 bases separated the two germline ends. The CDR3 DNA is TGTGCCACCAGTGATCCGGGATCCCTCAACAATGAGCAGTTCTTC. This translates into CATSDPGSLNNEQFF.

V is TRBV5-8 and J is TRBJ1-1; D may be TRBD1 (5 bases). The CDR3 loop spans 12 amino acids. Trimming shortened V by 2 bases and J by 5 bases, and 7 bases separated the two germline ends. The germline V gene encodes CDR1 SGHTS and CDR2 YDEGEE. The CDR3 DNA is TGTGCCAGCAGCTTTGGGGGTACTGAAGCTTTCTTT. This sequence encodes CASSFGGTEAFF.

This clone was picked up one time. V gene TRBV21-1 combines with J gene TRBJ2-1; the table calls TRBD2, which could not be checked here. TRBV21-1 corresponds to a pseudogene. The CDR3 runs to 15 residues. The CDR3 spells CASSAHSGRVNEQFF. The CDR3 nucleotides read TGTGCCAGCAGCGCCCATAGCGGGAGGGTCAATGAGCAGTTCTTC.

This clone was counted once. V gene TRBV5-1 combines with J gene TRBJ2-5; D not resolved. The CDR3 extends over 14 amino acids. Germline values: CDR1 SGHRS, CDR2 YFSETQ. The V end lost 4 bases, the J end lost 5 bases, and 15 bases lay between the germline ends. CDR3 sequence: CASSPGGDSETQYF. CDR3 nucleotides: TGCGCCAGCAGCCCTGGTGGGGATTCGGAGACCCAGTACTTC.

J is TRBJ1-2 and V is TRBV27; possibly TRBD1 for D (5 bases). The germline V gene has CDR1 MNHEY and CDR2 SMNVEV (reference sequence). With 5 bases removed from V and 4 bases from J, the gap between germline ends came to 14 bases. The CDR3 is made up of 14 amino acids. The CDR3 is CASSLRQKTYGYTF. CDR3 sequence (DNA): TGTGCCAGCAGTCTCCGACAGAAGACCTATGGCTACACCTTC.

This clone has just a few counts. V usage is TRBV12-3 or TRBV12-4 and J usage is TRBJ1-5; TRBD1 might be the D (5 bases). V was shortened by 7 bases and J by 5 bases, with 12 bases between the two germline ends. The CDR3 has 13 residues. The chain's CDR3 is CASTKDIDQPQHF. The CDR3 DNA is TGTGCCAGCACTAAGGACATTGATCAGCCCCAGCATTTT.

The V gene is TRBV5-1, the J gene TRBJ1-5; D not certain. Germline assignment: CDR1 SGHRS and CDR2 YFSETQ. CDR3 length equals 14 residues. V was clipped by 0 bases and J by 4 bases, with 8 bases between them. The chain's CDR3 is CASSLADGNQPQHF. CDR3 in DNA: TGCGCCAGCAGCTTGGCGGACGGTAATCAGCCCCAGCATTTT.

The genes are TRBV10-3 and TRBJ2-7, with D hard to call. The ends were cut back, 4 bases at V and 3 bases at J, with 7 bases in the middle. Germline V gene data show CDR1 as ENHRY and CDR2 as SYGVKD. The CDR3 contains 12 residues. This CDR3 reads CAISGGFYEQYF. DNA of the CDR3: TGTGCCATCAGTGGAGGATTCTACGAGCAGTACTTC.

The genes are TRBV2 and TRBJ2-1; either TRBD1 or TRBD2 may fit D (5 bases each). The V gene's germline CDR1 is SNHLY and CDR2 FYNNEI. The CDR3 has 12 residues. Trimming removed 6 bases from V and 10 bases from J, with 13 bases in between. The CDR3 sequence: CASRRGLGEQFF. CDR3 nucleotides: TGTGCCAGCAGGAGGGGCTTAGGGGAGCAGTTCTTC.

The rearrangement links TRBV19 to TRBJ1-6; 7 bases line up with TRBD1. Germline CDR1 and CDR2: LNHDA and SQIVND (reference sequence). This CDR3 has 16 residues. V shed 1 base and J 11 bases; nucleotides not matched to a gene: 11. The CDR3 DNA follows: TGTGCCAGTAGTATAGGGACAGGCCACGCCGGGACACCCCTCCACTTT. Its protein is CASSIGTGHAGTPLHF.